Below, one TCR beta chain is given with its context. Its specificity is not known. The data are from a study of radiotherapy plus CTLA-4 blockade in lung cancer. Assay used: immunoSEQ multiplex PCR; TCRdb lists only in-frame clones, some missing. The data hold about 88,000 clones, with about 78% observed a single time. Study findings and constraints: Strongest reported response predictors: early blood clone changes and post-radiation interferon-beta. Blood TCR clones of tumor origin expanded after radiotherapy plus ipilimumab.

Each patient with chemo-refractory metastatic non-small-cell lung cancer was treated with focal radiation plus CTLA-4 blockade using ipilimumab. CDR3 length: 14 amino acids. The germline V gene has CDR1 LNHDA and CDR2 SQIVND (reference sequence). The ends were cut back, 3 bases at V and 0 bases at J, with 8 bases in the middle. The chain joins TRBV19 to TRBJ1-2; D uncertain. The specimen was peripheral blood, collected from a patient treated with radiotherapy plus ipilimumab. The clonotype was recovered from a human donor with non-small cell lung cancer that progressed on radiotherapy plus ipilimumab. In nucleotides, the CDR3 is TGTGCCAGTAGTATTCAACCTACTAACTATGGCTACACCTTC. Translated: CASSIQPTNYGYTF.